Presented here are 27 T cell receptor beta chains from one specimen sequenced in a study of T cell repertoires in cytomegalovirus infection (dated by TCRdb to about 2019). Reads for this sample came from an Illumina HiSeq 1500. TCRdb cleaned the public reads at Q25 with fastp, built clones with MiXCR and kept in-frame beta chains. A single entry per CDR3 protein holds the most common genes and DNA from its merged rows. This sample lists some 300,000 distinct CDR3 sequences; approximately 10% were detected once. Less than 3% of the sample lies in the top ten. Sequenced sample: PBMCs. Source of these receptors: a human donor in good health (CMV status not recorded). Some clones in this sample may be carry-over from other donors' samples.

CDR3 loop: CSARDQGGGLAKNIQYF. The CDR3 coding sequence is TGCAGTGCTAGAGATCAAGGAGGGGGTCTAGCCAAAAACATTCAGTACTTC. This chain connects TRBV20-1 to TRBJ2-4, with D possibly called TRBD1 or TRBD2 (6 bases each). This CDR3 comprises 17 residues. The germline gives CDR1 DFQATT, CDR2 SNEGSKA (reference sequence). Trimming stripped 0 bases from V and 0 bases from J, with 15 bases between.

This clonotype was detected many times. V usage is TRBV28 and J usage is TRBJ1-5, with D perhaps matching TRBD1 (5 bases). The CDR3 has 14 amino acids. V was shortened by 5 bases and J by 5 bases, with 13 bases between the two germline ends. Per the germline V gene, CDR1 is MDHEN and CDR2 is SYDVKM. The CDR3, as DNA: TGTGCCAGCAGTCCTGGGACGGTAGATCAGCCCCAGCATTTT. Amino acids: CASSPGTVDQPQHF.

The chain uses TRBV15 and TRBJ1-2, with D perhaps matching TRBD1 (5 bases). V was trimmed by 0 bases and J by 8 bases, leaving 13 bases between them. Germline V gene sequence: CDR1 LNHNV, CDR2 YYDKDF (reference sequence). This CDR3 spans 14 amino acids. In nucleotides, the CDR3 is TGTGCCACCAGCAGAGATTTCTCGGGGGAAGGCTACACCTTC. Protein sequence: CATSRDFSGEGYTF.

The chain carries TRBV29-1 and TRBJ2-5; D may correspond to TRBD1 or TRBD2 (5 bases each). Germline lookup yields CDR1 SQVTM and CDR2 ANQGSEA. The CDR3 is 12 amino acids. The V end lost 4 bases, the J end lost 5 bases, and 11 bases lay between the germline ends. CDR3 DNA: TGCAGCGTTGGTCCAGGGAGTGAGACCCAGTACTTC. The encoded protein is CSVGPGSETQYF.

The chain couples TRBV19 to TRBJ1-2; a possible D gene is TRBD1 (6 bases). There are 14 residues in the CDR3. Germline V gene lookup returns CDR1 LNHDA and CDR2 SQIVND (reference sequence). V lost 4 bases and J 4 bases, leaving 13 bases between the germline ends. The DNA for the CDR3 is TGTGCCAGTAGTACTCCGGGGGGCAGCTATGGCTACACCTTC. This sequence encodes CASSTPGGSYGYTF.

V gene TRBV29-1 combines with J gene TRBJ1-1; TRBD1 matches 8 bases. V was pared by 3 bases and J by 1 base, with 4 bases of the junction left unmatched. Germline CDR1 reads SQVTM; CDR2 reads ANQGSEA. The CDR3 length is 14 residues. The CDR3 DNA reads as TGCAGCGTTGACCCCGGGACAGGGAACACTGAAGCTTTCTTT. This encodes CSVDPGTGNTEAFF.

This clonotype has more than one count but fewer than ten. V gene TRBV4-1 combines with J gene TRBJ2-1; TRBD1 aligns across 7 bases. The V segment lost 0 bases and the J segment 6 bases; nucleotides outside the gene matches: 5. The CDR3 contains 15 residues. Germline assignment: CDR1 MGHRA and CDR2 YSYEKL. CDR3 nucleotides: TGCGCCAGCAGCCAAGAGACAGGGCCGGGCAATGAGCAGTTCTTC. As protein: CASSQETGPGNEQFF.

This clonotype was seen at least ten times. The chain couples TRBV28 to TRBJ1-5; 7 positions match TRBD1. The CDR3 has 17 amino acids. Germline CDR1 is MDHEN and CDR2 is SYDVKM. V trimming: 6 bases; J trimming: 4 bases; junction bases outside the gene matches: 15. CDR3 in amino acids: CASSNSPQGVGNQPQHF. CDR3 bases: TGTGCCAGCAGCAACAGTCCGCAGGGGGTAGGGAATCAGCCCCAGCATTTT.

The chain employs TRBV19 and TRBJ2-5, with 10 bases identical to TRBD1. Germline V gene sequence: CDR1 LNHDA, CDR2 SQIVND (reference sequence). The CDR3 runs 16 residues. Losses at the gene ends were 6 bases for V and 3 bases for J; bases not matched to a gene: 10. CDR3 sequence reads: CASSTLDRGREETQYF. CDR3 DNA: TGTGCCAGTAGCACCCTTGACAGGGGGCGCGAAGAGACCCAGTACTTC.

This clonotype came up many times. V gene TRBV6-2 or TRBV6-3 combines with J gene TRBJ1-2, with no clear D. Germline V gene lookup returns CDR1 MNHEY and CDR2 SVGEGT. The CDR3 has 11 amino acids. V lost 4 bases, J lost 5 bases, and 5 bases lay in between. This CDR3 is CASSSAYGYTF. For the CDR3, the DNA is TGTGCCAGCAGTTCTGCGTATGGCTACACCTTC.

Notes on this clonotype: A much more abundant neighbour one base away suggests this may be a read error. The V and J genes are TRBV20-1 and TRBJ1-6; perhaps TRBD1 as D (6 bases). The CDR3 contains 15 residues. Germline CDR1 DFQATT, CDR2 SNEGSKA (reference sequence). CDR3 nucleotide sequence: TGCGGTGCTCGGCAACAGGGAAGTTATAATTCACCCCTCCACTTT. This translates into CGARQQGSYNSPLHF.

This clonotype was seen at least ten times. The rearrangement links TRBV7-3 to TRBJ2-3, with D perhaps TRBD1 (6 bases). Trimming shortened V by 2 bases and J by 5 bases, and 11 bases separated the two germline ends. CDR3 size: 14 residues. Germline CDR1 SGHTA, CDR2 FQGTGA. CDR3 protein: CASSLRRTEDTQYF. Here the CDR3 DNA reads TGTGCCAGCAGCTTACGCCGGACAGAAGATACGCAGTATTTT.

This clonotype was detected many times. The rearrangement joins TRBV20-1 to TRBJ2-1; D gene uncertain. Germline V gene data show CDR1 as DFQATT and CDR2 as SNEGSKA (reference sequence). The V and J ends lost 0 bases and 2 bases respectively, with 5 bases between them. The CDR3 has 13 residues. The CDR3 reads CSAREWPYNEQFF. CDR3 DNA: TGCAGTGCTAGAGAGTGGCCCTACAATGAGCAGTTCTTC.

There are many counts of this clonotype. The chain joins TRBV3-1 to TRBJ1-3, with D possibly being TRBD1 (6 bases). CDR1 LGHDT and CDR2 YNNKEL come from the germline V gene (reference sequence). The CDR3 consists of 16 residues. Trimming shortened V by 0 bases and J by 0 bases, and 9 bases separated the two germline ends. The CDR3 DNA reads as TGTGCCAGCAGCCAAGACGGACAGAGCTCTGGAAACACCATATATTTT. This codes for CASSQDGQSSGNTIYF. Drawing the rest from reference TRBV3-1 and TRBJ1-3, the complete variable domain is DTAVSQTPKYLVTQMGNDKSIKCEQNLGHDTMYWYKQDSKKFLKIMFSYNNKELIINETVPNRFSPKSPDKAHLNLHINSLELGDSAVYFCASSQDGQSSGNTIYFGEGSWLTVV.

This clonotype was seen many times. This chain connects TRBV6-2 or TRBV6-3 to TRBJ1-5, with D maybe TRBD1 (5 bases). V lost 5 bases and J lost 2, with 13 bases in between. Germline CDR1 is MNHEY and CDR2 is SVGEGT. The CDR3 has 15 amino acids. CDR3 bases: TGTGCCAGCAGTGCCGAGACGGGACGCAATCAGCCCCAGCATTTT. Its translation: CASSAETGRNQPQHF.

This clonotype was seen many times. The chain uses TRBV5-6 and TRBJ1-1; D remains ambiguous. The CDR3 consists of 15 residues. CDR1 is SGHDT and CDR2 is YYEEEE in the germline V gene. V lost 7 bases and J lost 4, with 20 bases in between. CDR3 amino acids: CASGKRVVDITEAFF. The CDR3 DNA sequence: TGTGCCAGCGGCAAACGGGTAGTAGACATCACTGAAGCTTTCTTT.

This clonotype was observed a handful of times. V gene TRBV10-3 combines with J gene TRBJ1-2; 8 bases line up with TRBD1. Per germline, CDR1 ENHRY and CDR2 SYGVKD. V shed 0 bases and J 9 bases; nucleotides not matched to a gene: 12. CDR3 length equals 16 residues. The CDR3 DNA reads TGTGCCATCAGTGAGTCGATGGCGGACAGGGCGACGCGCTACACCTTC. Its protein product is CAISESMADRATRYTF.

This clonotype was seen at least ten times. The J gene is TRBJ1-2, the V gene TRBV6-6; D gene unclear. This CDR3 region has 13 residues. Germline V gene sequence: CDR1 MNHNY, CDR2 SVGAGI (reference sequence). Trimming took 6 bases from V and 4 from J, leaving 12 bases between them. The CDR3 DNA follows: TGTGCCAGCAGCCCGGTGGTCGGCTATGGCTACACCTTC. This gives the protein CASSPVVGYGYTF.

A single count supports this clonotype. V usage is TRBV28 and J usage is TRBJ1-1; 7 positions agree with TRBD1. This CDR3 region has 17 residues. V shed 3 bases and J 0 bases; nucleotides not matched to a gene: 10. Germline loops: CDR1 MDHEN, CDR2 SYDVKM. The CDR3 is CASSFRMGQRMNTEAFF. The CDR3 DNA sequence: TGTGCCAGCAGTTTTCGTATGGGACAGCGTATGAACACTGAAGCTTTCTTT.

This clonotype was recorded at least ten times. This rearrangement joins TRBV29-1 to TRBJ2-5; 7 bases line up with TRBD2. Germline CDR1 is SQVTM and CDR2 is ANQGSEA. This CDR3 is built from 15 residues. The junction had 12 bases not matched to a gene; V was cut back by 3 bases and J by 5 bases. The CDR3 region has the DNA TGCAGCGTTGAGCCTCAGGGAGGGGCGGGGGAGACCCAGTACTTC. Its protein is CSVEPQGGAGETQYF.

The genes are TRBV20-1 and TRBJ2-7; either TRBD1 or TRBD2 may fit D (5 bases each). The germline CDR1 and CDR2 sequences are DFQATT and SNEGSKA (reference sequence). The CDR3 is 15 residues long. V was cut by 0 bases and J by 0 bases, with 12 bases left in between. CDR3 region: CSARDQEGSSYEQYV. The CDR3 region has the DNA TGCAGTGCTAGAGATCAAGAGGGGAGCTCCTACGAGCAGTACGTC.

This clonotype was seen repeatedly, ten times or more. The chain links TRBV10-3 to TRBJ1-3; a weak D match, TRBD1 (5 bases). Deletions cut 2 bases from V and 4 bases from J, with 12 bases between. The CDR3 is made up of 15 amino acids. Germline CDR1 reads ENHRY; CDR2 reads SYGVKD. For the CDR3, the DNA is TGTGCCATCAGTGAGCCAGGGATGCTGGGAAACACCATATATTTT. It codes for CAISEPGMLGNTIYF.

The V gene is TRBV14, the J gene TRBJ2-5, with a tentative D call TRBD2 (7 bases). The CDR3 is 14 amino acids. Trimming took off 4 bases at V and 4 bases at J, with 13 bases between the two ends. Germline V gene sequence: CDR1 SGHDN, CDR2 FVKESK. The CDR3 sequence: CASSPRGGLETQYF. The CDR3 bases are TGTGCCAGCAGCCCTAGGGGGGGGCTAGAGACCCAGTACTTC.

This clonotype was counted ten times or more. The chain links TRBV7-6 to TRBJ2-1; 8 nucleotides match TRBD2. Germline values: CDR1 SGHVS, CDR2 FNYEAQ. The CDR3 covers 16 residues. The ends lost 5 bases at V and 3 bases at J; junction bases unmatched: 9. CDR3 DNA sequence: TGTGCCAGCAGCCGGTTAGCGGGGAATTTCTACAATGAGCAGTTCTTC. Translated: CASSRLAGNFYNEQFF. Complete variable domain (other parts from reference TRBV7-6 and TRBJ2-1): GAGVSQSPRYKVTKRGQDVALRCDPISGHVSLYWYRQALGQGPEFLTYFNYEAQQDKSGLPNDRFSAERPEGSISTLTIQRTEQRDSAMYRCASSRLAGNFYNEQFFGPGTRLTVL.

V is TRBV11-2 and J is TRBJ2-1, with unresolved D. CDR1 SGHAT and CDR2 FQNNGV come from the germline V gene. There are 13 residues in the CDR3. Trimming cost V 0 bases and J 10 bases, with 10 bases left between them. CDR3 loop: CASSLDLSREQFF. The CDR3 DNA is TGTGCCAGCAGCTTAGATCTTTCCCGCGAGCAGTTCTTC.

The table lists this clonotype with many counts. This rearrangement joins TRBV12-3 or TRBV12-4 to TRBJ2-2; no clear D gene. This CDR3 is built from 12 residues. V lost 4 bases and J lost 9, with 9 bases in between. The DNA for the CDR3 is TGTGCCAGCAGTTCTAGGTTCTGGGAGCTGTTTTTT. Amino acids: CASSSRFWELFF.

This clonotype was picked up many times. This sequence joins TRBV7-2 and TRBJ1-6; D remains unclear. With 1 base removed from V and 8 bases from J, the gap between germline ends came to 12 bases. This CDR3 is 15 amino acids long. The V gene's germline CDR1 is SGHTA and CDR2 FQGNSA. DNA of the CDR3: TGTGCCAGCAGCTTAGGGCAGCCACGCCATTCACCCCTCCACTTT. Translated: CASSLGQPRHSPLHF.